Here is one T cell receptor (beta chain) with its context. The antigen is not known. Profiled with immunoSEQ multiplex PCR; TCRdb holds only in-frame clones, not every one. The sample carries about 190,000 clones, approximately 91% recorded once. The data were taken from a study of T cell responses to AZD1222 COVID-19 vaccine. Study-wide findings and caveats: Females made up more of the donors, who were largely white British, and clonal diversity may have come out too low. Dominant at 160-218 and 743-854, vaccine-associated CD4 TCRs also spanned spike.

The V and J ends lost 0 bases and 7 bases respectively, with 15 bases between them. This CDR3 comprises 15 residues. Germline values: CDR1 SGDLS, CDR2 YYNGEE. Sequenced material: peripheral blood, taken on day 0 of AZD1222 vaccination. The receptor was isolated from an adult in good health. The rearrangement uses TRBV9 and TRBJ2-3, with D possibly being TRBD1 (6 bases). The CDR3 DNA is TGTGCCAGCAGCGTAGGGCAGGGGACGGGGCATACGCAGTATTTT. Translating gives CASSVGQGTGHTQYF.